The clone carrying this T cell receptor beta chain was seen just once. Antigen: not known. The data belong to a study of cytomegalovirus exposure and HLA in healthy donors. CDR3 length equals 14 residues. CDR1 and CDR2 from the germline V gene are SEHNR and FQNEAQ (reference sequence). The V gene lost 3 bases and the J gene lost 3 bases, with 12 bases spanning the gap. Study-level results: A later analysis reportedly found that, within productive TCRs, an Asian-associated ancestry cluster had fewer N-insertions than the mean observed across the approximately 700 donors. In a later analysis, a missense DCLRE1C variant was linked to TCR beta V- and J-gene trimming. Later, an analysis found that common viral pathogens appeared to be linked with several of the most significant clusters.

Although they were nominally healthy when sampled, donors likely had unrecorded immune exposures. Primers: 60 Vbeta forward and 13 Jbeta reverse. Assay: immunoSEQ multiplex PCR; the TCRdb copy retains only in-frame clones and omits some. The data show almost 200,000 clones, 65% to 80% seen once. The V call is TRBV7-9, the J call TRBJ2-7; the D gene is possibly TRBD2 (5 bases). This clonotype was obtained from a woman in her twenties or thirties in good health and CMV-seropositive. The sample consisted of PBMCs. The CDR3 DNA is TGTGCCAGCAGCTTCGAGGGCTACGGCTACGAGCAGTACTTC. Its translation: CASSFEGYGYEQYF.